Each of the 28 T cell receptor beta chains below was sequenced from the same sample in a study of blood T cell repertoires in COVID-19. Sequencing used immunoSEQ multiplex PCR; TCRdb keeps in-frame clones, though not all of them. The data hold some 110,000 clones, with approximately 90% observed a single time. Source material: peripheral blood. These receptors were taken from a human donor with active COVID-19. The donor label of this sample is uncertain.

The chain has TRBV11-3 and TRBJ2-3, with D perhaps matching TRBD2 (7 bases). V was trimmed by 5 bases and J by 1 base, leaving 13 bases between them. This CDR3 contains 15 residues. Germline CDR1 reads SGHNT; CDR2 reads YENEEA. The CDR3 protein is CASSQGGGGTDTQYF. Here the CDR3 DNA reads TGTGCCAGCAGCCAAGGGGGGGGTGGCACAGATACGCAGTATTTT.

V is TRBV19 and J is TRBJ2-1, with D possibly being TRBD2 (6 bases). Trimming took 5 bases from V and 0 from J, leaving 8 bases between them. The CDR3 length is 14 residues. CDR1 is LNHDA, CDR2 SQIVND, per germline (reference sequence). The CDR3 is CASSAGFSYNEQFF. DNA of the CDR3: TGTGCCAGTAGTGCGGGGTTCTCCTACAATGAGCAGTTCTTC.

The chain employs TRBV11-2 and TRBJ2-1; 15 bases are shared with TRBD2. Germline trimming cut 4 bases from V and 1 base from J; bases unmatched to any gene: 5. CDR1 SGHAT and CDR2 FQNNGV come from the germline V gene. CDR3 length equals 18 residues. CDR3 loop: CASSYRTSGGASYNEQFF. The DNA for the CDR3 is TGTGCCAGCAGCTACCGGACTAGCGGGGGGGCTTCCTACAATGAGCAGTTCTTC.

The rearrangement links TRBV6-7 to TRBJ1-4; D remains ambiguous. TRBV6-7 is labeled an ORF, and its function is uncertain. CDR3 length: 11 amino acids. The V gene lost 7 bases and the J gene lost 3 bases, with 3 bases spanning the gap. DNA for the CDR3: TGTGCCAGCACAGCTAATGAAAAACTGTTTTTT. The encoded protein is CASTANEKLFF.

This chain uses TRBV6-5 with TRBJ1-5; possible D gene TRBD1, 5 bases. Germline values: CDR1 MNHEY, CDR2 SVGAGI. The CDR3 consists of 15 residues. V was shortened by 6 bases and J by 0 bases, with 12 bases between the two germline ends. The DNA of the CDR3 is TGTGCCAGCAGGTCGCGACAGTATAGCAATCAGCCCCAGCATTTT. Encoded protein: CASRSRQYSNQPQHF.

The gene calls are TRBV3-1 (or the pseudogene TRBV3-2) and TRBJ1-4; a possible D gene is TRBD1 (5 bases). Trimming stripped 0 bases from V and 0 bases from J, with 14 bases between. The CDR3 length is 18 residues. Germline V CDR1 and CDR2: LGHDT, YNNKEL (reference sequence). The CDR3 sequence is CASSQESGPFATNEKLFF. DNA for the CDR3: TGTGCCAGCAGCCAAGAATCAGGGCCCTTTGCAACTAATGAAAAACTGTTTTTT.

V usage is TRBV9 and J usage is TRBJ2-1, with 12 bases matching TRBD1. The CDR3 has 19 amino acids. Looked up from germline, CDR1 is SGDLS and CDR2 is YYNGEE. Germline trimming cut 2 bases from V and 9 bases from J; bases unmatched to any gene: 18. The CDR3 is CASSVTATGTGGDRGEQFF. CDR3 sequence (DNA): TGTGCCAGCAGCGTGACGGCGACCGGGACAGGGGGCGATAGAGGTGAGCAGTTCTTC.

The sample holds one count of this clone. The rearrangement joins TRBV19 to TRBJ1-4; D might be TRBD1 (5 bases). V was clipped by 3 bases and J by 7 bases, with 12 bases between them. CDR1 and CDR2 (germline): LNHDA, SQIVND (reference sequence). This CDR3 is 14 amino acids long. The CDR3 region is CASSIFQGGEKLFF. The CDR3 region has the DNA TGTGCCAGTAGTATTTTTCAGGGTGGTGAAAAACTGTTTTTT.

The chain has TRBV4-1 and TRBJ1-1, with D possibly matching TRBD1 (5 bases). CDR3 length: 15 residues. Germline CDR1 is MGHRA and CDR2 is YSYEKL. V dropped 1 base and J dropped 4 bases, with 13 bases sitting between them. CDR3 DNA: TGCGCCAGCAGCCAAGTTTGGGGCGCGAGCACTGAAGCTTTCTTT. It translates to CASSQVWGASTEAFF.

The genes are TRBV7-9 and TRBJ2-1, with a tentative D call TRBD1 (5 bases). Germline V gives CDR1 SEHNR, CDR2 FQNEAQ (reference sequence). This CDR3 is 12 amino acids long. V was shortened by 5 bases and J by 5 bases, with 7 bases between the two germline ends. CDR3 in DNA: TGTGCCAGCAGCCTGACAGACAATGAGCAGTTCTTC. This translates into CASSLTDNEQFF. Drawing the rest from reference TRBV7-9 and TRBJ2-1, the complete variable domain is DTGVSQNPRHKITKRGQNVTFRCDPISEHNRLYWYRQTLGQGPEFLTYFQNEAQLEKSRLLSDRFSAERPKGSFSTLEIQRTEQGDSAMYLCASSLTDNEQFFGPGTRLTVL.

This rearrangement joins TRBV6-5 to TRBJ2-1; 10 bases map to TRBD1. J was trimmed by 9 bases and V by 6 bases; bases with no gene match: 11. This CDR3 is built from 15 residues. The germline CDR1 and CDR2 sequences are MNHEY and SVGAGI. CDR3 amino acids: CASRPRQGAFSEQFF. The CDR3 DNA follows: TGTGCCAGCAGACCCAGACAGGGGGCGTTTAGTGAGCAGTTCTTC.

The CDR3 sequence: CASSFSFLPEAFF. In nucleotides, the CDR3 is TGTGCCAGCAGCTTTTCTTTCCTCCCTGAAGCTTTCTTT. This chain connects TRBV5-5 to TRBJ1-1; D is ambiguous. Germline V gene data show CDR1 as SGHKS and CDR2 as YYEKEE (reference sequence). CDR3 length equals 13 residues. The V end was cut by 2 bases, the J end by 6 bases, with 11 bases between.

This chain uses TRBV14 with TRBJ2-7, with 8 positions matching TRBD1. The germline V gene has CDR1 SGHDN and CDR2 FVKESK. The CDR3 contains 13 residues. The J segment lost 6 bases and the V segment lost 2 bases, leaving 3 bases of the junction unmatched. CDR3 sequence (DNA): TGTGCCAGCAGCCAAACGGACAGGGTCGAGCAGTACTTC. It translates to CASSQTDRVEQYF.

The V gene is TRBV28, the J gene TRBJ2-5; D is possibly TRBD2 (5 bases). CDR3 length equals 13 residues. CDR1 is MDHEN and CDR2 is SYDVKM in the germline V gene. V was trimmed by 5 bases and J by 5 bases, leaving 12 bases between them. DNA of the CDR3: TGTGCCAGCAGTGACGTACTAGGGGAGACCCAGTACTTC. It codes for CASSDVLGETQYF.

This clone showed up just once. The rearrangement links TRBV29-1 to TRBJ2-7; no reliable D call. The CDR3 covers 12 residues. Germline V gives CDR1 SQVTM, CDR2 ANQGSEA. Trimming took off 7 bases at V and 2 bases at J, with 12 bases between the two ends. CDR3 coding DNA: TGCAGCGCTCTAGACCGTCCCTACGAGCAGTACTTC. It translates to CSALDRPYEQYF.

The chain has TRBV6-5 and TRBJ2-5; D perhaps matches TRBD2 (7 bases). From germline, CDR1 is MNHEY and CDR2 SVGAGI. CDR3 length: 16 amino acids. Trimming took 4 bases from V and 7 from J, leaving 22 bases between them. For the CDR3, the DNA is TGTGCCAGCAGTTCTTCCTTGGCGGGGGCTTTTTGGACCCAGTACTTC. It specifies CASSSSLAGAFWTQYF.

This chain connects TRBV4-1 to TRBJ2-5, with 11 nucleotides matching TRBD2. This CDR3 has 18 amino acids. CDR1 and CDR2 (germline): MGHRA, YSYEKL. J was trimmed by 4 bases and V by 1 base; bases with no gene match: 11. The CDR3 coding sequence is TGCGCCAGCAGCCAAGTTTTAGCGGGGGGGCCCAACCCAGAGACCCAGTACTTC. Residues: CASSQVLAGGPNPETQYF.

The chain links TRBV6-5 to TRBJ1-6; D may be TRBD1 (5 bases). The CDR3 runs 16 residues. CDR1 and CDR2 from the germline V gene are MNHEY and SVGAGI. V dropped 2 bases and J dropped 10 bases, with 18 bases sitting between them. In DNA form, the CDR3 reads TGTGCCAGCAGTTACGCAAGGGGTGCTAATGGATCACCCCTCCACTTT. Encoded protein: CASSYARGANGSPLHF.

The chain joins TRBV30 to TRBJ1-1; D remains ambiguous. The CDR3 is 13 amino acids. Germline lookup yields CDR1 GTSNPN and CDR2 SVGIG (reference sequence). The V end lost 2 bases, the J end lost 3 bases, and 10 bases lay between the germline ends. For the CDR3, the DNA is TGTGCCTGGAGTTGGTCGAGGGACACTGAAGCTTTCTTT. Amino acids: CAWSWSRDTEAFF. The whole variable domain, filled in from reference TRBV30 and TRBJ1-1, reads SQTIHQWPATLVQPVGSPLSLECTVEGTSNPNLYWYRQAAGRGLQLLFYSVGIGQISSEVPQNLSASRPQDRQFILSSKKLLLSDSGFYLCAWSWSRDTEAFFGQGTRLTVV.

The chain has TRBV7-2 and TRBJ2-6; possible D gene TRBD1, 6 bases. Germline values: CDR1 SGHTA, CDR2 FQGNSA. CDR3 length equals 16 residues. Trimming cost V 7 bases and J 0 bases, with 13 bases left between them. CDR3 in amino acids: CASIRGQNSGANVLTF. In DNA, the CDR3 is TGTGCCAGCATCCGTGGACAGAACTCTGGGGCCAACGTCCTGACTTTC.

This clone was detected once. This sequence joins TRBV28 and TRBJ2-7; weak D call: TRBD1 (6 bases). V gave up 4 bases and J gave up 4 bases, with 11 bases separating them. The CDR3 length is 13 residues. Germline assignment: CDR1 MDHEN and CDR2 SYDVKM. This CDR3 reads CASSSGQLYEQYF. The DNA for the CDR3 is TGTGCCAGCAGTTCGGGACAACTTTACGAGCAGTACTTC.

The chain links TRBV12-3 or TRBV12-4 to TRBJ1-2; TRBD1 might be the D (5 bases). The V gene lost 7 bases and the J gene lost 5 bases, with 14 bases spanning the gap. The CDR3 has 13 residues. Written as DNA, the CDR3 is TGTGCCAGCAACCCGGGAGCAGGGTATGGCTACACCTTC. Amino acids: CASNPGAGYGYTF.

J is TRBJ2-5 and V is TRBV5-6; 7 bases align to TRBD2. Germline values: CDR1 SGHDT, CDR2 YYEEEE. The junction had 15 bases not matched to a gene; V was cut back by 2 bases and J by 5 bases. This CDR3 comprises 17 residues. The CDR3 DNA reads as TGTGCCAGCAGCTTTCGGCGTTTTTCGGGGGAGGGGGAGACCCAGTACTTC. This gives the protein CASSFRRFSGEGETQYF.

The chain is built from TRBV10-3 and TRBJ1-5; D is perhaps TRBD1 (6 bases). From germline, CDR1 is ENHRY and CDR2 SYGVKD. V dropped 7 bases and J dropped 9 bases, with 16 bases sitting between them. The length of the CDR3 is 13 residues. In DNA form, the CDR3 reads TGTGCCATCACCATGGACAGCAAAGGGCCCCAGCATTTT. It translates to CAITMDSKGPQHF.

In its sample, this clone was seen a few times. This sequence joins TRBV18 and TRBJ2-5, with D maybe TRBD2 (6 bases). With 4 bases removed from V and 3 bases from J, the gap between germline ends came to 9 bases. Germline V lookup: CDR1 KGHSH, CDR2 LQKENI. The CDR3 spans 13 residues. The CDR3 region has the DNA TGTGCCAGCTCACGACTAGAGAAAGAGACCCAGTACTTC. Translated, it gives CASSRLEKETQYF.

This clone was counted only a few times. The CDR3 region has the DNA TGTGCCAGCAGCTCCGAGGACATTAAAGGGGAAAAACTGTTTTTT. Its protein product is CASSSEDIKGEKLFF. V gene TRBV7-6 combines with J gene TRBJ1-4, with a possible D match to TRBD1 (5 bases). The germline V gene has CDR1 SGHVS and CDR2 FNYEAQ. The CDR3 sequence is 15 residues long. Trimming shortened V by 4 bases and J by 8 bases, and 17 bases separated the two germline ends.

The chain links TRBV5-6 to TRBJ1-4, with TRBD1 identical over 10 bases. CDR3 length: 15 amino acids. The V and J ends lost 5 bases and 7 bases, in that order; junction bases with no gene match: 8. CDR1 is SGHDT, CDR2 YYEEEE, per germline. CDR3 sequence reads: CASRREGTGAEKLFF. DNA for the CDR3: TGTGCCAGCAGACGGGAGGGGACAGGGGCTGAAAAACTGTTTTTT.

The gene calls are TRBV27 and TRBJ2-3, with D uncertain. The CDR3 loop spans 14 amino acids. Germline CDR1 reads MNHEY; CDR2 reads SMNVEV (reference sequence). V was cut by 4 bases and J by 6 bases, with 14 bases left in between. The CDR3 region is CASSSPTGLDTQYF. The CDR3 region has the DNA TGTGCCAGCAGTTCCCCGACTGGCCTGGATACGCAGTATTTT.